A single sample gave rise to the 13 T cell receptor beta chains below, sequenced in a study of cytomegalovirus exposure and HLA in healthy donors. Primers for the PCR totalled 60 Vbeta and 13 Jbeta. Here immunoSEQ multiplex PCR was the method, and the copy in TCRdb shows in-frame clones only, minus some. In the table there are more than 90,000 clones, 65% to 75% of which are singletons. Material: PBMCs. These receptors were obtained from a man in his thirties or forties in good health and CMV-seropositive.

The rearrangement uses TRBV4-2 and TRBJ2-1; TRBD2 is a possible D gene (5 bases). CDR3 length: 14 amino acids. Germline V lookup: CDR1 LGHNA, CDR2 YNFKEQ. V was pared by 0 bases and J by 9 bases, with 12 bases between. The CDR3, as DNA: TGTGCCAGCAGCCAAGACCCCCTACTAGTTGAGCAGTTCTTC. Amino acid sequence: CASSQDPLLVEQFF.

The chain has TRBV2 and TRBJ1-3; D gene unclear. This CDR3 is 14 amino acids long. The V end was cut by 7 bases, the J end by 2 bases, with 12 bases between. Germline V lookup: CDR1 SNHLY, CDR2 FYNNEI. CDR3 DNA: TGTGCCAGCACGATCGGGAGTGCTGGAAACACCATATATTTT. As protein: CASTIGSAGNTIYF. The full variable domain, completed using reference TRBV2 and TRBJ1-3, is EPEVTQTPSHQVTQMGQEVILRCVPISNHLYFYWYRQILGQKVEFLVSFYNNEISEKSEIFDDQFSVERPDGSNFTLKIRSTKLEDSAMYFCASTIGSAGNTIYFGEGSWLTVV.

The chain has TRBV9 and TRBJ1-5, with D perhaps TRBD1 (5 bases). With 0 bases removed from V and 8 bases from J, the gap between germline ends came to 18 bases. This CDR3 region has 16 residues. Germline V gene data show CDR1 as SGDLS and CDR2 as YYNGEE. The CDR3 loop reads CASSVGTGERLEPQHF. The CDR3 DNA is TGTGCCAGCAGCGTAGGTACGGGGGAGCGTTTGGAGCCCCAGCATTTT.

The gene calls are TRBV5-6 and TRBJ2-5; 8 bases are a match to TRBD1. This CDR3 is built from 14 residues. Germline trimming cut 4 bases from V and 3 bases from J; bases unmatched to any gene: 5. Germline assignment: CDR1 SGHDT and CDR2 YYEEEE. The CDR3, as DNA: TGTGCCAGCAGCCAACGGACAGGGAAAGAGACCCAGTACTTC. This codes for CASSQRTGKETQYF.

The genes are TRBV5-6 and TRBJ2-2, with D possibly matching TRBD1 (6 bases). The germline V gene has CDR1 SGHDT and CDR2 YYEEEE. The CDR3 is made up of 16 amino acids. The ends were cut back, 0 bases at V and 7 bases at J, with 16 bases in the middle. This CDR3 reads CASSLDGPRGIGELFF. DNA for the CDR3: TGTGCCAGCAGCTTGGATGGTCCCAGGGGAATCGGGGAGCTGTTTTTT.

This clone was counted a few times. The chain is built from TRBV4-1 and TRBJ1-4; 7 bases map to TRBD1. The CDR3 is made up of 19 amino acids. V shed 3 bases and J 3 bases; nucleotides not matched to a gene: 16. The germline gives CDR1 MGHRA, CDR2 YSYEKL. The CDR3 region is CASSQVLAGGSVANEKLFF. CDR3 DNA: TGCGCCAGCAGCCAGGTCCTCGCAGGGGGTAGTGTAGCTAATGAAAAACTGTTTTTT.

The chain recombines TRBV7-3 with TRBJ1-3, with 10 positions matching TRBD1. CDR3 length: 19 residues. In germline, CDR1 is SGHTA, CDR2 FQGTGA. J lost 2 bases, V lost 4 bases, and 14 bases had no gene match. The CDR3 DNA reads TGTGCCAGCAGCTCCCGGGAGTTGGGACAGGGGATTGCTGGAAACACCATATATTTT. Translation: CASSSRELGQGIAGNTIYF.

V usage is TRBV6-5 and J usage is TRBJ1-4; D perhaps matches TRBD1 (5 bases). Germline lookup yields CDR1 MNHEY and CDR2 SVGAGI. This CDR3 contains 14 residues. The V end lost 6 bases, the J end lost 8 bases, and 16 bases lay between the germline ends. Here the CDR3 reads CASSQPGGYEKLFF. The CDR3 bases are TGTGCCAGCAGCCAACCGGGGGGGTACGAAAAACTGTTTTTT.

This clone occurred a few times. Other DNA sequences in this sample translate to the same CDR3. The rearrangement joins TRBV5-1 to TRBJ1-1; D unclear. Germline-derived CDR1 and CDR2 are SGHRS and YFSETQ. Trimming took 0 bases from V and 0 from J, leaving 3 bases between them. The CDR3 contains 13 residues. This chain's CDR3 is CASSLDMNTEAFF. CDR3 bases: TGCGCCAGCAGCTTGGACATGAACACTGAAGCTTTCTTT.

The CDR3 DNA reads TGTGCCAGCAGCCCCCTGGGGCTAGTCAAAGGCTACGAGCAGTACTTC. It yields the protein CASSPLGLVKGYEQYF. The chain combines TRBV14 with TRBJ2-7; TRBD1 might be the D (5 bases). The CDR3 totals 16 residues. The germline V gene has CDR1 SGHDN and CDR2 FVKESK. V dropped 4 bases and J dropped 3 bases, with 19 bases sitting between them.

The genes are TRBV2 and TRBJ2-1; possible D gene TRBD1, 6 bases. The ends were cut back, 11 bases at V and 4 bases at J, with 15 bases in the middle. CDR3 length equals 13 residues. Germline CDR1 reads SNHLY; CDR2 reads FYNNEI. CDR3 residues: CAVGAGLYNEQFF. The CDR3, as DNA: TGTGCCGTGGGGGCAGGGCTATACAATGAGCAGTTCTTC.

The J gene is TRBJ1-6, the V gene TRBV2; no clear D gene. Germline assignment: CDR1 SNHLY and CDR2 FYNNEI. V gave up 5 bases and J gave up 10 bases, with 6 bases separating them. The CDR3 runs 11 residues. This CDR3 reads CASSSDSPLHF. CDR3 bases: TGTGCCAGCAGTAGCGACTCACCCCTCCACTTT. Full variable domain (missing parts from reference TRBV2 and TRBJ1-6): EPEVTQTPSHQVTQMGQEVILRCVPISNHLYFYWYRQILGQKVEFLVSFYNNEISEKSEIFDDQFSVERPDGSNFTLKIRSTKLEDSAMYFCASSSDSPLHFGNGTRLTVT.

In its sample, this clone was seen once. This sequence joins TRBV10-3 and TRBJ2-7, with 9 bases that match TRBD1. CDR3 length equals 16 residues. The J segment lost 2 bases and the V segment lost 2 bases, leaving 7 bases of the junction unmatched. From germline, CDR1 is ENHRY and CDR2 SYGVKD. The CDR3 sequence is CAISELQGARAYEQYF. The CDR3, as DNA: TGTGCCATCAGTGAGCTACAGGGGGCGCGCGCCTACGAGCAGTACTTC.